Sequencing of this TCR beta chain was carried out in a study of beta chain features in type 1 diabetes. Per germline, CDR1 LNHNV and CDR2 YYDKDF (reference sequence). V shed 9 bases, J shed 6 bases, and the junction held 8 bases outside the gene matches. The CDR3 extends over 14 amino acids. Concerning this clone itself: Antigen specificity is unknown.

Isolation of CD4+ naive, central memory, regulatory and stem cell-like memory cells was achieved by sorting via CD45RO/CCR7/CD25/CD127/CD95/CD27. Study results and limitations: The naive, central memory and Treg TCRB repertoires looked more alike in patients than they did in healthy donors. In every one of the four CD4+ subsets, TCRB CDR3s were moderately but significantly shorter in Type 1 diabetes patients. Any role of HLA type in TCRB rearrangement remained unresolved here.

Of the isolated RNA, all was reverse transcribed, and so the sequenced material was expressed TCRB transcripts. Assay: immunoSEQ multiplex PCR; the TCRdb copy retains only in-frame clones and omits some. The sample consists of about 390,000 clones, around 10% of them appearing once. Sequenced sample: central memory CD4+ T cells from blood. The chain recombines TRBV15 with TRBJ2-2; 9 nucleotides align to TRBD1. The sequence was obtained from a man aged 25-45 years with type 1 diabetes. CDR3: CATTPQGAAGELFF. The DNA of the CDR3 is TGTGCCACGACACCACAGGGGGCTGCCGGGGAGCTGTTTTTT.